These 32 T cell receptor beta chains were all obtained from the same sample, sequenced in a study of tumor-infiltrating lymphocytes in primary liver carcinoma. Total RNA amounting to around 450 ng was the source from which TCR beta cDNA was made with a constant-region primer. Three rounds of nested multiplex PCR with slightly modified ARM-PCR produced TCR beta libraries. PCR rounds one and two used TRBV1-TRBV30 forward primers with a C-beta reverse primer for around 9 cycles each. One entry per CDR3 protein, called by TCRdb with MiXCR from the multiplex PCR reads. Among about 180,000 distinct CDR3 sequences, 50% to 75% were seen once, and the ten largest hold around 68%. RNA was extracted from whole blood without cell sorting, alongside germline DNA. The sequenced sample consisted of peripheral blood. The receptors here all came from a man between 40 and 49 years old with primary liver carcinoma and hepatitis B virus infection.

This clonotype was recorded many times. The V call is TRBV6-1, the J call TRBJ2-1, with 8 bases identical to TRBD1. From germline, CDR1 is MNHNS and CDR2 SASEGT. V was pared by 0 bases and J by 9 bases, with 7 bases of the junction left unmatched. The CDR3 runs to 15 residues. This CDR3 reads CASSEALQGVGEQFF. CDR3 in DNA: TGTGCCAGCAGTGAAGCTCTACAGGGGGTGGGTGAGCAGTTCTTC.

This chain links TRBV11-2 with TRBJ2-1; D uncertain. The CDR3 length is 14 residues. Trimming stripped 8 bases from V and 5 bases from J, with 16 bases between. Germline CDR1 SGHAT, CDR2 FQNNGV. CDR3 protein: CASGRCGSDNEQFF. In DNA form, the CDR3 reads TGTGCCAGCGGCCGATGCGGATCTGACAATGAGCAGTTCTTC.

Regarding this clonotype: Germline and junction disagree at one end, which may indicate a read error. The chain is built from TRBV4-1 and TRBJ1-2; 7 bases map to TRBD1. Looked up from germline, CDR1 is MGHRA and CDR2 is YSYEKL. The CDR3 covers 12 residues. CDR3 sequence: CATSHQGDGYTF. CDR3 nucleotide sequence: TGCGCCACCAGCCACCAGGGGGATGGCTACACCTTC.

J is TRBJ2-5 and V is TRBV29-1; 9 bases agree with TRBD1. J gave up 3 bases and V 0 bases, and 5 bases lay outside the gene matches. CDR1 is SQVTM and CDR2 is ANQGSEA in the germline V gene. This CDR3 has 15 amino acids. CDR3 sequence reads: CSVEESDRGKETQYF. The CDR3 nucleotides read TGCAGCGTTGAAGAATCCGACAGGGGGAAAGAGACCCAGTACTTC.

Regarding this clonotype: Relative to the germline gene, one junction end is altered; a read error may explain this. The gene calls are TRBV4-2 and TRBJ2-2; TRBD2 aligns across 8 bases. CDR1 is LGHNA and CDR2 is YNFKEQ in the germline V gene. The length of the CDR3 is 15 residues. For the CDR3, the DNA is TGTGCCAGCAGCCACCTTAGCGGGAACACCGTGGAGCTGTTTTTT. Translating gives CASSHLSGNTVELFF.

This clonotype was seen a few times. The V gene is TRBV29-1, the J gene TRBJ2-7; D may be TRBD2 (6 bases). Per the germline V gene, CDR1 is SQVTM and CDR2 is ANQGSEA. The CDR3 covers 12 residues. V was cut by 3 bases and J by 2 bases, with 8 bases left in between. The CDR3 loop is CSVEGGTYEQYF. CDR3 DNA sequence: TGCAGCGTTGAGGGCGGGACCTACGAGCAGTACTTC.

Comments on this clonotype: The junction departs from the called germline gene at one end, perhaps through a read error. The V and J genes are TRBV5-5 and TRBJ2-7; D is possibly TRBD1 (6 bases). CDR1 and CDR2 (germline): SGHKS, YYEKEE (reference sequence). This CDR3 is built from 14 residues. In nucleotides, the CDR3 is TGTGCCATCAGCTGGCGGGCAGGGACATACGAGCAGTACTTC. Its protein product is CAISWRAGTYEQYF.

As for this clonotype: A much larger clone sits a single nucleotide away, making a read error possible. The CDR3 end shows no conserved phenylalanine or tryptophan, and so a read error is likely. The chain carries TRBV29-1 and TRBJ2-2; D call uncertain. The CDR3 consists of 15 residues. Germline loops: CDR1 SQVTM, CDR2 ANQGSEA. The ends were cut back, 0 bases at V and 5 bases at J, with 13 bases in the middle. The CDR3 is CSVEDQQFLTGELFS. As DNA, the CDR3 is TGCAGCGTTGAAGATCAGCAGTTTCTTACCGGGGAGCTGTTTTCT.

This rearrangement joins TRBV6-1 to TRBJ1-3; D gene ambiguous. Germline loops: CDR1 MNHNS, CDR2 SASEGT. The V end was cut by 3 bases, the J end by 2 bases, with 17 bases between. This CDR3 is built from 17 residues. DNA of the CDR3: TGTGCCAGCAGTGAGTTTTCACTCATCTCCCCTGGAAACACCATATATTTT. Its protein is CASSEFSLISPGNTIYF.

The chain combines TRBV14 with TRBJ1-3; D gene uncertain. Germline values: CDR1 SGHDN, CDR2 FVKESK. The CDR3 covers 16 residues. Trimming stripped 4 bases from V and 0 bases from J, with 13 bases between. The CDR3 protein is CASSPARLGSGNTIYF. The CDR3 bases are TGTGCCAGCAGCCCCGCCCGGCTCGGCTCTGGAAACACCATATATTTT.

This clonotype was found a few times. This sequence joins TRBV6-5 and TRBJ2-2, with TRBD1 matching 8 bases. Germline trimming cut 0 bases from V and 0 bases from J; bases unmatched to any gene: 0. Germline CDR1 MNHEY, CDR2 SVGAGI. The CDR3 covers 16 residues. DNA for the CDR3: TGTGCCAGCAGTTACTCGACAGGGGCGAACACCGGGGAGCTGTTTTTT. Its protein product is CASSYSTGANTGELFF.

V gene TRBV4-1 combines with J gene TRBJ2-3; 12 nucleotides align to TRBD1. V lost 0 bases and J lost 4; bases outside the gene matches: 5. Germline values: CDR1 MGHRA, CDR2 YSYEKL. The CDR3 consists of 17 residues. The DNA for the CDR3 is TGCGCCAGCAGCCAAGATCCGGGACAGGGGGCTTCAGATACGCAGTATTTT. Protein: CASSQDPGQGASDTQYF.

Only a few counts were recorded for this clonotype. This chain joins TRBV12-3 or TRBV12-4 and TRBJ2-5, with TRBD2 as a possible D gene (6 bases). This CDR3 is built from 14 residues. V gave up 0 bases and J gave up 5 bases, with 10 bases separating them. CDR3 loop: CASSLAGGSETQYF. The CDR3 nucleotides are TGTGCCAGCAGTTTAGCAGGAGGGAGCGAGACCCAGTACTTC.

As for this clonotype: The final CDR3 position lacks the conserved phenylalanine or tryptophan, pointing to a likely read error. The rearrangement uses TRBV5-1 and TRBJ1-2; D gene uncertain. Germline V gives CDR1 SGHRS, CDR2 YFSETQ. The V and J ends lost 0 bases and 8 bases respectively, with 11 bases between them. This CDR3 has 13 amino acids. The CDR3 is CASSLEGTQGYTL. In nucleotides, the CDR3 is TGCGCCAGCAGCTTGGAAGGCACCCAGGGCTACACCTTG.

This chain joins TRBV12-3 or TRBV12-4 and TRBJ2-1; 11 bases fit TRBD2. V lost 7 bases and J lost 7; bases outside the gene matches: 12. The CDR3 sequence is 16 residues long. The CDR3 DNA follows: TGTGCCAGCAAATTGGCAGCCGGACTAGCGGGTAATGAGCAGTTCTTC. Protein: CASKLAAGLAGNEQFF.

This clonotype was detected many times. The genes are TRBV11-2 and TRBJ2-2; 14 positions match TRBD2. V lost 3 bases and J lost 5; bases outside the gene matches: 8. CDR1 and CDR2 from the germline V gene are SGHAT and FQNNGV. The CDR3 extends over 18 amino acids. The CDR3 nucleotides read TGTGCCAGCAGCTTCCGGGGACTAGCGGGAGTGAAGACCGGGGAGCTGTTTTTT. It codes for CASSFRGLAGVKTGELFF.

Remarks on this clonotype: A junction boundary mismatches the germline segment, possibly from a read error. V usage is TRBV11-2 and J usage is TRBJ2-1; D remains unclear. CDR1 and CDR2 (germline): SGHAT, FQNNGV. CDR3 length: 14 residues. This CDR3 reads CTSSLTRPAYEQFF. DNA of the CDR3: TGTACCAGCAGCCTCACTCGACCCGCCTATGAGCAGTTCTTC.

Concerning this clonotype itself: Given a much more abundant clone one base away, this may be a read error. A read error is likely, as this CDR3 ends without the conserved phenylalanine or tryptophan. The V and J genes are TRBV11-2 and TRBJ1-4; D unresolved. With 4 bases removed from V and 6 bases from J, the gap between germline ends came to 12 bases. Germline assignment: CDR1 SGHAT and CDR2 FQNNGV. The CDR3 length is 14 residues. The chain's CDR3 is CASSSHEGHEKLFS. For the CDR3, the DNA is TGTGCCAGCAGCTCCCATGAAGGGCATGAAAAACTGTTTTCT.

Concerning this clonotype: The final CDR3 position lacks the conserved phenylalanine or tryptophan, pointing to a likely read error. V is TRBV6-6 and J is TRBJ1-3, with 7 nucleotides matching TRBD1. The CDR3 is 15 amino acids. Per the germline V gene, CDR1 is MNHNY and CDR2 is SVGAGI (reference sequence). The V segment lost 5 bases and the J segment 6 bases; nucleotides outside the gene matches: 10. Here the CDR3 DNA reads TGTGCCAGCAGTCACCTTGACAGGGCTGCAAACACCATATATCTT. Encoded protein: CASSHLDRAANTIYL.

As for this clonotype: Sequence at one end of the junction differs from germline and may be a read error. This chain joins TRBV10-3 and TRBJ2-2; tentatively, D is TRBD2 (6 bases). The CDR3 has 14 amino acids. Germline-derived CDR1 and CDR2 are ENHRY and SYGVKD. The CDR3 DNA sequence: TGTGCCATCAGACCGGATGTGAACACCGGGGGGCTGTTTTTT. Translated, it gives CAIRPDVNTGGLFF.

Remarks on this clonotype: A read error may account for a junction end that differs from germline. J is TRBJ2-1 and V is TRBV11-2; D possibly matches TRBD1 or TRBD2 (6 bases each). This CDR3 contains 14 residues. In germline, CDR1 is SGHAT, CDR2 FQNNGV. CDR3 sequence reads: CASSAGGLGDERFF. The CDR3 DNA reads as TGTGCCAGCAGCGCTGGGGGGCTCGGCGATGAGCGGTTCTTC.

Note on this clonotype: Since a much larger clone is just one base distant, this may be a read error. This is likely a read error, given that the CDR3 carries no conserved phenylalanine or tryptophan at its end. The V call is TRBV11-3, the J call TRBJ2-7; D assignment may be TRBD1 or TRBD2 (5 bases each). The CDR3 is made up of 14 amino acids. Germline loops: CDR1 SGHNT, CDR2 YENEEA. The ends were cut back, 5 bases at V and 2 bases at J, with 13 bases in the middle. The CDR3 DNA is TGTGCCAGCAGCCCCGGTGGGGGAGCCTACGAGCAGTACTCC. It translates to CASSPGGGAYEQYS.

Note on this clonotype: A read error is possible here, since a much larger clone lies one base away. The chain is built from TRBV11-2 and TRBJ2-2, with TRBD2 matching 7 bases. The CDR3 spans 15 residues. CDR1 and CDR2 (germline): SGHAT, FQNNGV. The CDR3 loop is CVSSQPGLKAGELFF. Here the CDR3 DNA reads TGTGTCAGCAGCCAACCGGGACTAAAAGCCGGGGAGCTGTTTTTT.

Details on this clonotype: The junction and the germline gene differ at one end; a read error may be behind it. The genes are TRBV5-1 and TRBJ2-3; the match to TRBD2 covers 10 bases. CDR1 and CDR2 (germline): SGHRS, YFSETQ. The CDR3 runs 13 residues. The DNA for the CDR3 is TGCGCCAGCAATAGCGGGAGGACAGATAAGCAGTATTTT. Translating it yields CASNSGRTDKQYF.

This clonotype has just a few counts. The chain has TRBV29-1 and TRBJ2-7; the match to TRBD1 covers 7 bases. Germline V CDR1 and CDR2: SQVTM, ANQGSEA. The CDR3 extends over 13 amino acids. V dropped 6 bases and J dropped 0; count of bases not matched to a gene: 5. The CDR3 DNA reads TGCAGCGTCCGGGACAGCAACTCCTACGAGCAGTACTTC. Its protein product is CSVRDSNSYEQYF.

As to this clonotype: One junction end disagrees with the germline gene, perhaps due to a read error. The chain couples TRBV11-1 to TRBJ2-5; 9 bases are a match to TRBD1. CDR3 length: 15 residues. The V gene's germline CDR1 is SGHAT and CDR2 FQDESV (reference sequence). DNA of the CDR3: TGTGCCAGCAGCTTGGACAGGGGAACAGAAGAGACCGAGTACTTC. Amino acid sequence: CASSLDRGTEETEYF.

Note on this clonotype: The final CDR3 position lacks the conserved phenylalanine or tryptophan, pointing to a likely read error. The DNA is omitted, as the CDR3 cannot be located on it reliably, and the CDR3 follows TCRdb's listing. The CDR3 sequence: CASSQSGTRTFI. The chain employs TRBV4-2 and TRBJ1-1; the D segment call TRBD1 is taken from the table without a DNA check. Germline loops: CDR1 LGHNA, CDR2 YNFKEQ. The CDR3 region is 12 residues in length, termini included.

This clonotype occurred a few times. A much larger clonotype is one base distant, so this may be a read error. The J gene is TRBJ2-7, the V gene TRBV11-2; 12 nucleotides line up with TRBD2. V shed 4 bases, J shed 4 bases, and the junction held 5 bases outside the gene matches. The CDR3 totals 15 residues. The germline gives CDR1 SGHAT, CDR2 FQNNGV. Here the CDR3 DNA reads TGTGCCAGCAGCTCGCGACTAGCGGGAGTATACGAGCAGTACTTC. It translates to CASSSRLAGVYEQYF. The full variable domain, with the rest looked up from reference TRBV11-2 and TRBJ2-7, is EAGVAQSPRYKIIEKRQSVAFWCNPISGHATLYWYQQILGQGPKLLIQFQNNGVVDDSQLPKDRFSAERLKGVDSTLKIQPAKLEDSAVYLCASSSRLAGVYEQYFGPGTRLTVT.

The chain has TRBV14 and TRBJ2-7, with D hard to call. CDR1 and CDR2 (germline): SGHDN, FVKESK. V gave up 4 bases and J gave up 3 bases, with 19 bases separating them. The CDR3 runs to 16 residues. The DNA of the CDR3 is TGTGCCAGCAGCCCCTTTCGACCTACGGGCAGCTACGAGCAGTACTTC. It translates to CASSPFRPTGSYEQYF.

The V gene is TRBV12-3 or TRBV12-4, the J gene TRBJ2-4, with TRBD1 as a possible D gene (6 bases). Trimming removed 5 bases at V and 2 bases at J, with 16 bases between. This CDR3 contains 16 residues. The chain's CDR3 is CASSPNPDRPKNIQYF. In DNA, the CDR3 is TGTGCCAGCAGTCCAAATCCGGACAGACCCAAAAACATTCAGTACTTC.

To note about this clonotype: At one end, the junction sequence differs from germline, possibly due to a read error. The chain is built from TRBV11-2 and TRBJ2-7; D perhaps matches TRBD1 (6 bases). The germline V gene encodes CDR1 SGHAT and CDR2 FQNNGV. The CDR3 totals 11 residues. This CDR3 is CASRGGYEQCF. The CDR3 DNA is TGTGCCAGCCGAGGGGGTTACGAGCAATGCTTC.

A note on this clonotype: A much larger clone differs from this one at a single base, so this may be a read error. The CDR3 coding sequence is TGTGCCAGCTGGCGGGGTCGTGGTGGAGGGAACACCGGGGAGCTGTTTTTT. It specifies CASWRGRGGGNTGELFF. The J gene is TRBJ2-2, the V gene TRBV11-2, with D possibly matching TRBD2 (6 bases). The CDR3 is made up of 17 amino acids. Germline V gene data show CDR1 as SGHAT and CDR2 as FQNNGV. V dropped 8 bases and J dropped 1 base, with 20 bases sitting between them.